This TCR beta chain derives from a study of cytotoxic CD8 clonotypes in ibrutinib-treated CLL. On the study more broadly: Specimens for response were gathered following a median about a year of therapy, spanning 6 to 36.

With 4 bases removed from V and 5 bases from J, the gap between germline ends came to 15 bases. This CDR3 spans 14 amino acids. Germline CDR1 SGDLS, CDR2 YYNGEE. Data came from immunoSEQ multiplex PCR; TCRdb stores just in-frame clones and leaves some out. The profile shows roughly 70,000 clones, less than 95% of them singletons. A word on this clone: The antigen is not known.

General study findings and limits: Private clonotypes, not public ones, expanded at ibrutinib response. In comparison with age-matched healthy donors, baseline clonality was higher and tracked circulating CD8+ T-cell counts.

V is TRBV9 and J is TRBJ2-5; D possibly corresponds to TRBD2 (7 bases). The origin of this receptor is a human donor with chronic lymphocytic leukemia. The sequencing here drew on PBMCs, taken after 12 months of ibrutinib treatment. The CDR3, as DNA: TGTGCCAGCAGCTTGCCACAGGGAGGGGAGACCCAGTACTTC. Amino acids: CASSLPQGGETQYF.